These 14 T cell receptor beta chains came from one sample sequenced in a study of blood T cells in healthy people across ages (dated by TCRdb to between 2014 and 2017). Library prep was done by 5' RACE. TCRdb records Illumina HiSeq 2500 as the sequencer. A second PCR of about 6 to 12 cycles was run with a J-beta primer mix and a sample-barcoded 5' primer. TCRdb reworked the public reads: Q25 trimming with fastp, MiXCR clone assembly, productive beta chains retained. Under each unique CDR3 protein, matching rows form one entry showing the most common genes and DNA. The sample profile shows about 760,000 distinct CDR3 sequences; roughly 25% of them were found once. 8% to 10% of the sample goes to the ten largest clones. These data also formed part of another study, on T cells of mothers and their children.

Specimen: blood. The source is a boy aged 5 to 17 in good health.

CDR3 amino acids: CSASSSGGAGNTIYF. The CDR3 nucleotides are TGCAGTGCTAGTTCATCAGGAGGGGCCGGAAACACCATATATTTT. The chain carries TRBV20-1 and TRBJ1-3, with D possibly TRBD1 on 5 matching bases. V was cut by 3 bases and J by 4 bases, with 16 bases left in between. The germline V gene encodes CDR1 DFQATT and CDR2 SNEGSKA (reference sequence). This CDR3 contains 15 residues.

The CDR3 loop is CASSSGGPTDTQYF. CDR3 bases: TGTGCCAGCAGCTCGGGTGGGCCTACAGATACGCAGTATTTT. The chain couples TRBV7-9 to TRBJ2-3, with D uncertain. Germline-derived CDR1 and CDR2 are SEHNR and FQNEAQ (reference sequence). V was pared by 4 bases and J by 3 bases, with 11 bases between. CDR3 length equals 14 residues.

This clonotype was observed a handful of times. V usage is TRBV5-1 and J usage is TRBJ1-4; D remains unclear. The CDR3 spans 13 residues. V was trimmed by 6 bases and J by 8 bases, leaving 14 bases between them. CDR1 and CDR2 (germline): SGHRS, YFSETQ. CDR3: CASKVPAGEKLFF. CDR3 nucleotides: TGCGCCAGCAAGGTCCCGGCAGGAGAAAAACTGTTTTTT. Complete variable domain (other parts from reference TRBV5-1 and TRBJ1-4): KAGVTQTPRYLIKTRGQQVTLSCSPISGHRSVSWYQQTPGQGLQFLFEYFSETQRNKGNFPGRFSGRQFSNSRSEMNVSTLELGDSALYLCASKVPAGEKLFFGSGTQLSVL.

Concerning this clonotype itself: Sequence at one end of the junction differs from germline and may be a read error. CDR3 DNA sequence: TGTGCCAGCATTTTACTACAGGGTAATGGCTACACCTTC. It yields the protein CASILLQGNGYTF. The chain is built from TRBV27 and TRBJ1-2; weak D call: TRBD1 (6 bases). This CDR3 is 13 amino acids long. Germline V CDR1 and CDR2: MNHEY, SMNVEV (reference sequence).

The chain has TRBV2 and TRBJ2-6; TRBD1 is a possible D gene (5 bases). Trimming shortened V by 5 bases and J by 3 bases, and 11 bases separated the two germline ends. The germline gives CDR1 SNHLY, CDR2 FYNNEI. The CDR3 covers 15 residues. The DNA of the CDR3 is TGTGCCAGCAGTCCTCAGGGCTATGGGGCCAACGTCCTGACTTTC. Its protein is CASSPQGYGANVLTF.

There are a few counts of this clonotype. V is TRBV7-9 and J is TRBJ1-1, with 8 bases matching TRBD1. Germline V gene sequence: CDR1 SEHNR, CDR2 FQNEAQ (reference sequence). V lost 5 bases, J lost 0 bases, and 5 bases stayed unmatched. The CDR3 has 15 amino acids. As DNA, the CDR3 is TGTGCCAGCAGCCCTCAGGGGGCAATGAACACTGAAGCTTTCTTT. This gives the protein CASSPQGAMNTEAFF.

The chain employs TRBV4-3 and TRBJ2-5, with 11 bases identical to TRBD1. The CDR3 runs to 16 residues. Germline V gene lookup returns CDR1 LGHNA and CDR2 YSLEER. The trim removed 3 bases at V and 6 bases at J, leaving 9 bases unmatched. The CDR3 DNA reads TGCGCCAGCAGCCACGCTTCCGGGACAGGGGGAAAGACCCAGTACTTC. Its protein is CASSHASGTGGKTQYF.

This clonotype was observed a handful of times. This chain connects TRBV18 to TRBJ1-1, with D uncertain. Germline CDR1 and CDR2: KGHSH and LQKENI. With 5 bases removed from V and 5 bases from J, the gap between germline ends came to 21 bases. The CDR3 spans 16 residues. The CDR3 coding sequence is TGTGCCAGCTCATCCAGCGGAGACTGGCAAGTTACTGAAGCTTTCTTT. It specifies CASSSSGDWQVTEAFF.

This clonotype showed up just a few times. V usage is TRBV7-3 and J usage is TRBJ2-1, with TRBD1 identical over 11 bases. Trimming took 5 bases from V and 6 from J; bases not matched to a gene: 6. This CDR3 region has 15 residues. CDR1 is SGHTA and CDR2 is FQGTGA in the germline V gene. CDR3 loop: CASSALGTGGNEQFF. CDR3 in DNA: TGTGCCAGCAGCGCCCTCGGGACAGGGGGCAATGAGCAGTTCTTC.

The gene calls are TRBV6-2 or TRBV6-3 and TRBJ2-2; tentatively, D is TRBD1 or TRBD2 (5 bases each). This CDR3 region has 20 residues. Germline lookup yields CDR1 MNHEY and CDR2 SVGEGT. Trimming pared 8 bases from V and 5 bases from J, leaving 33 bases between. In nucleotides, the CDR3 is TGTGCCAGCGACGGATCCGGGCCGGCAGGGAAGGATCCGGGGACCGGGGAGCTGTTTTTT. It encodes CASDGSGPAGKDPGTGELFF.

The chain carries TRBV6-1 and TRBJ2-2; D possibly matches TRBD1 or TRBD2 (5 bases each). Germline V gives CDR1 MNHNS, CDR2 SASEGT. V lost 1 base and J 0 bases, leaving 9 bases between the germline ends. CDR3 length: 16 amino acids. In nucleotides, the CDR3 is TGTGCCAGCAGTGAAGTCCGGGGCGCGAACACCGGGGAGCTGTTTTTT. Translated: CASSEVRGANTGELFF.

This clonotype has more than one count but fewer than ten. The chain has TRBV18 and TRBJ2-5; 10 nucleotides align to TRBD1. The length of the CDR3 is 14 residues. V lost 8 bases, J lost 5 bases, and 8 bases stayed unmatched. Germline CDR1 and CDR2: KGHSH and LQKENI. CDR3 sequence (DNA): TGTGCCAGCGCAGCGACAGGGGGCGCGGAGACCCAGTACTTC. It translates to CASAATGGAETQYF.

The rearrangement uses TRBV3-1 and TRBJ2-3; D call uncertain. V gave up 9 bases and J gave up 5 bases, with 18 bases separating them. The CDR3 is 14 amino acids. Germline V gene lookup returns CDR1 LGHDT and CDR2 YNNKEL (reference sequence). CDR3 sequence reads: CASQLSGFVDTQYF. The CDR3 coding sequence is TGTGCCAGTCAACTATCGGGCTTCGTAGATACGCAGTATTTT.

V and J are TRBV14 and TRBJ2-3; 7 bases line up with TRBD1. CDR3 length equals 13 residues. J lost 2 bases, V lost 8 bases, and 4 bases had no gene match. Germline V gives CDR1 SGHDN, CDR2 FVKESK. The CDR3 sequence: CASGDRLTDTQYF. In nucleotides, the CDR3 is TGTGCCAGCGGGGACAGACTCACAGATACGCAGTATTTT.